These 26 T cell receptor beta chains originate from one sample sequenced in a study of cytomegalovirus exposure and HLA in healthy donors. Profiled with immunoSEQ multiplex PCR; TCRdb holds only in-frame clones, not every one. The sample has more than 300,000 clones; about nine tenths are singletons. The sample comprised PBMCs. These receptors originate from a woman between 18 and 29 years old in good health and CMV-seronegative.

The table lists this clone with many counts. At the DNA level, this CDR3 is encoded by other sequences in the same sample as well. V and J are TRBV10-3 and TRBJ2-7; 9 bases fit TRBD2. Germline V gives CDR1 ENHRY, CDR2 SYGVKD. The CDR3 is 14 residues long. J was trimmed by 0 bases and V by 5 bases; bases with no gene match: 2. The CDR3 reads CAISPTSGSYEQYF. CDR3 in DNA: TGTGCCATCAGTCCGACTAGCGGCTCCTACGAGCAGTACTTC.

The sample holds a few counts of this clone. This chain links TRBV2 with TRBJ1-2; TRBD1 agrees at 9 bases. Germline V CDR1 and CDR2: SNHLY, FYNNEI. With 4 bases clipped from V and 5 bases from J, the junction kept 8 bases outside the gene matches. The length of the CDR3 is 15 residues. The CDR3 region has the DNA TGTGCCAGCAGTGGGACAGGGGCCGCCCGGTATGGCTACACCTTC. It specifies CASSGTGAARYGYTF.

The chain employs TRBV29-1 and TRBJ2-7; perhaps TRBD2 as D (6 bases). The V gene's germline CDR1 is SQVTM and CDR2 ANQGSEA. The CDR3 totals 12 residues. The V end was cut by 7 bases, the J end by 2 bases, with 12 bases between. CDR3 loop: CSAVAETYEQYF. CDR3 bases: TGCAGCGCCGTAGCGGAAACCTACGAGCAGTACTTC.

The chain combines TRBV6-5 with TRBJ2-1, with D uncertain. The CDR3 covers 12 residues. Trimming took off 5 bases at V and 9 bases at J, with 11 bases between the two ends. Germline V gene sequence: CDR1 MNHEY, CDR2 SVGAGI. The CDR3 spells CASSPRSGEQFF. The CDR3, as DNA: TGTGCCAGCAGTCCTAGATCCGGTGAGCAGTTCTTC.

The chain is built from TRBV2 and TRBJ2-7, with D tentatively TRBD2 (5 bases). Germline V gives CDR1 SNHLY, CDR2 FYNNEI. The V gene lost 3 bases and the J gene lost 6 bases, with 18 bases spanning the gap. The CDR3 extends over 15 amino acids. The CDR3 DNA follows: TGTGCCAGCAGTGAGGGAGACGTACAGTTCGGCGAGCAGTACTTC. Amino acids: CASSEGDVQFGEQYF.

The chain combines TRBV27 with TRBJ2-1; 10 positions agree with TRBD2. The CDR3 has 15 residues. The germline gives CDR1 MNHEY, CDR2 SMNVEV (reference sequence). V was clipped by 6 bases and J by 3 bases; unmatched bases: 5. In nucleotides, the CDR3 is TGTGCCAGCAGCTCGGGACTAGCGATCTACAATGAGCAGTTCTTC. Its protein is CASSSGLAIYNEQFF.

The sample holds a few counts of this clone. The CDR3 reads CASSRAGLNYNEQFF. CDR3 nucleotide sequence: TGTGCCAGCAGTCGAGCGGGACTCAACTACAATGAGCAGTTCTTC. The V call is TRBV6-5, the J call TRBJ2-1, with 7 bases lining up with TRBD2. Germline-derived CDR1 and CDR2 are MNHEY and SVGAGI. The V and J ends lost 5 bases and 3 bases, in that order; junction bases with no gene match: 7. The CDR3 consists of 15 residues.

This clone was recorded a few times. The chain uses TRBV6-1 and TRBJ2-3, with D maybe TRBD1 (6 bases). Trimming took 5 bases from V and 3 from J, leaving 9 bases between them. The CDR3 covers 13 residues. Germline V gene sequence: CDR1 MNHNS, CDR2 SASEGT. This CDR3 reads CASSRQETDTQYF. Written as DNA, the CDR3 is TGTGCCAGCAGTCGACAGGAGACAGATACGCAGTATTTT.

The chain links TRBV14 to TRBJ2-7, with a weak D call TRBD2 (6 bases). The CDR3 is 13 residues long. Trimming took off 5 bases at V and 2 bases at J, with 10 bases between the two ends. Germline V lookup: CDR1 SGHDN, CDR2 FVKESK. The CDR3 here is CASSILAAYEQYF. CDR3 sequence (DNA): TGTGCCAGCAGCATACTAGCCGCCTACGAGCAGTACTTC.

The chain links TRBV4-3 to TRBJ2-7, with TRBD2 as a possible D gene (5 bases). Germline V CDR1 and CDR2: LGHNA, YSLEER. The CDR3 is made up of 15 amino acids. The ends were cut back, 0 bases at V and 1 base at J, with 10 bases in the middle. The CDR3 DNA is TGCGCCAGCAGCCAAGATGGCGGGCCTTCCTACGAGCAGTACTTC. This sequence encodes CASSQDGGPSYEQYF.

The gene calls are TRBV28 and TRBJ1-5, with TRBD1 identical over 12 bases. The ends lost 6 bases at V and 2 bases at J; junction bases unmatched: 2. The CDR3 loop spans 15 amino acids. Germline assignment: CDR1 MDHEN and CDR2 SYDVKM. The CDR3 DNA reads TGTGCCAGCAGGGGACAGGGGGCCGGCAATCAGCCCCAGCATTTT. Translated, it gives CASRGQGAGNQPQHF.

This clone was counted a few times. The chain links TRBV9 to TRBJ1-2; D is uncertain. CDR1 and CDR2 (germline): SGDLS, YYNGEE. This CDR3 has 11 amino acids. Trimming took 6 bases from V and 5 from J, leaving 8 bases between them. The chain's CDR3 is CASTRGYGYTF. Written as DNA, the CDR3 is TGTGCCAGCACCCGCGGGTATGGCTACACCTTC.

J is TRBJ2-1 and V is TRBV28, with D maybe TRBD1 (5 bases). Trimming pared 3 bases from V and 6 bases from J, leaving 12 bases between. The CDR3 covers 14 residues. The germline CDR1 and CDR2 sequences are MDHEN and SYDVKM. Here the CDR3 DNA reads TGTGCCAGCAGTTTTGAGTTTGGGGCCAATGAGCAGTTCTTC. This encodes CASSFEFGANEQFF.

The chain links TRBV29-1 to TRBJ1-2; 8 bases are a match to TRBD1. There are 12 residues in the CDR3. Germline V gene data show CDR1 as SQVTM and CDR2 as ANQGSEA. J was trimmed by 7 bases and V by 1 base; bases with no gene match: 2. Here the CDR3 DNA reads TGCAGCGTTGAAGGACAGGGGTTTGGCTACACCTTC. Encoded protein: CSVEGQGFGYTF.

In this sample, this clone turned up once. The rearrangement uses TRBV5-1 and TRBJ1-4, with a weak D call TRBD1 (6 bases). CDR1 and CDR2 from the germline V gene are SGHRS and YFSETQ. The V end lost 0 bases, the J end lost 2 bases, and 14 bases lay between the germline ends. CDR3 length: 17 amino acids. CDR3 region: CASSLVPGGQTNEKLFF. The CDR3, as DNA: TGCGCCAGCAGCTTGGTCCCCGGGGGGCAGACTAATGAAAAACTGTTTTTT. The full variable domain, in which reference TRBV5-1 and TRBJ1-4 provide the parts outside the CDR3, is KAGVTQTPRYLIKTRGQQVTLSCSPISGHRSVSWYQQTPGQGLQFLFEYFSETQRNKGNFPGRFSGRQFSNSRSEMNVSTLELGDSALYLCASSLVPGGQTNEKLFFGSGTQLSVL.

The rearrangement links TRBV2 to TRBJ1-4; D is uncertain. Looked up from germline, CDR1 is SNHLY and CDR2 is FYNNEI. This CDR3 region has 16 residues. V was pared by 4 bases and J by 2 bases, with 14 bases between. CDR3 in DNA: TGTGCCAGCAGTGGACTTCCGGATCGTACTAATGAAAAACTGTTTTTT. Translation: CASSGLPDRTNEKLFF.

This chain connects TRBV4-3 to TRBJ1-5, with D perhaps matching TRBD1 (6 bases). V was shortened by 0 bases and J by 5 bases, with 8 bases between the two germline ends. CDR1 is LGHNA, CDR2 YSLEER, per germline. The CDR3 spans 14 residues. CDR3 coding DNA: TGCGCCAGCAGCCAAGATCCAGGGGATCAGCCCCAGCATTTT. Translated, it gives CASSQDPGDQPQHF.

The V call is TRBV2, the J call TRBJ1-1; unclear D gene. CDR3 length equals 13 residues. V was trimmed by 11 bases and J by 0 bases, leaving 13 bases between them. Germline CDR1 and CDR2: SNHLY and FYNNEI. The CDR3 DNA reads TGTGCCGGCCAACAGCTTATGAACACTGAAGCTTTCTTT. Translated, it gives CAGQQLMNTEAFF.

This clone was counted once. The chain couples TRBV27 to TRBJ2-3; 7 nucleotides align to TRBD2. V trimming: 2 bases; J trimming: 3 bases; junction bases outside the gene matches: 8. The CDR3 totals 16 residues. Germline V gene data show CDR1 as MNHEY and CDR2 as SMNVEV (reference sequence). Here the CDR3 DNA reads TGTGCCAGCAGTTTAGGGGTGAGGGGAGGGACAGATACGCAGTATTTT. This codes for CASSLGVRGGTDTQYF.

J is TRBJ2-5 and V is TRBV13; possibly TRBD2 for D (6 bases). Germline V lookup: CDR1 PRHDT, CDR2 FYEKMQ (reference sequence). Trimming cost V 0 bases and J 5 bases, with 13 bases left between them. This CDR3 has 15 amino acids. As DNA, the CDR3 is TGTGCCAGCAGCTTAGGGGCGGATGGGGGGGAGACCCAGTACTTC. This codes for CASSLGADGGETQYF.

This rearrangement joins TRBV5-1 to TRBJ1-1, with 8 bases that match TRBD1. The CDR3 is 13 amino acids. CDR1 is SGHRS, CDR2 YFSETQ, per germline. The V gene end was trimmed by 4 bases and the J gene end by 3 bases; junction bases not matched to a gene: 2. The CDR3 reads CASSPTGDTEAFF. In DNA form, the CDR3 reads TGCGCCAGCAGCCCGACAGGGGACACTGAAGCTTTCTTT.

The chain employs TRBV6-5 and TRBJ2-1, with 12 bases fitting TRBD2. V gave up 4 bases and J gave up 7 bases; unmatched junction bases: 5. Germline loops: CDR1 MNHEY, CDR2 SVGAGI. This CDR3 is 15 amino acids long. CDR3 nucleotides: TGTGCCAGCAGTTCCGGACTAGCGGGAAGAAATGAGCAGTTCTTC. Translation gives CASSSGLAGRNEQFF.

This clone came up a few times. The chain links TRBV28 to TRBJ1-5; D is possibly TRBD1 (6 bases). CDR3 size: 14 residues. Trimming stripped 7 bases from V and 2 bases from J, with 12 bases between. Germline V gene lookup returns CDR1 MDHEN and CDR2 SYDVKM. The CDR3 reads CASKGGHGNQPQHF. The CDR3, as DNA: TGTGCCAGCAAGGGGGGGCACGGCAATCAGCCCCAGCATTTT.

This clone turned up a few times. The chain is built from TRBV6-5 and TRBJ2-7; TRBD1 matches at 8 bases. With 6 bases clipped from V and 4 bases from J, the junction kept 5 bases outside the gene matches. The CDR3 contains 13 residues. Germline V gene sequence: CDR1 MNHEY, CDR2 SVGAGI. CDR3 nucleotides: TGTGCCAGCAGATCAGGGGGCTCGTACGAGCAGTACTTC. This sequence encodes CASRSGGSYEQYF.

This clone was picked up a small number of times. The chain uses TRBV9 and TRBJ2-3, with 7 bases aligning to TRBD2. CDR3 size: 16 residues. Losses at the gene ends were 0 bases for V and 0 bases for J; bases not matched to a gene: 4. Germline CDR1 and CDR2: SGDLS and YYNGEE. The CDR3 loop is CASSVEGLSSTDTQYF. Here the CDR3 DNA reads TGTGCCAGCAGCGTAGAGGGACTATCTAGCACAGATACGCAGTATTTT.

The chain carries TRBV6-5 and TRBJ2-7; the match to TRBD1 covers 7 bases. The germline V gene encodes CDR1 MNHEY and CDR2 SVGAGI. V shed 0 bases, J shed 2 bases, and the junction held 7 bases outside the gene matches. The CDR3 sequence is 16 residues long. The CDR3 nucleotides read TGTGCCAGCAGTTACTCGGTAGGACAGGCGACCTACGAGCAGTACTTC. It translates to CASSYSVGQATYEQYF.